This TCR beta chain was recovered during a study of T cell changes during pregnancy in multiple sclerosis. Measured with immunoSEQ multiplex PCR; TCRdb has only the in-frame clones, and not every one. The sample has about 39,000 clones; around 93% are singletons. CDR1 and CDR2 (germline): SGHNT, YYREEE (reference sequence). Trimming took 1 base from V and 0 from J, leaving 6 bases between them. This CDR3 region has 14 residues. The V and J genes are TRBV5-4 and TRBJ2-3; a weak D match, TRBD1 (6 bases). The sample in question was CD4+ T cells from peripheral blood mononuclear cells, obtained after pregnancy. The clonotype originates from a female donor with multiple sclerosis, enrolled in a pregnancy study. The CDR3 sequence: CASSLRGSTDTQYF. CDR3 nucleotide sequence: TGTGCCAGCAGCTTGAGGGGGAGCACAGATACGCAGTATTTT.